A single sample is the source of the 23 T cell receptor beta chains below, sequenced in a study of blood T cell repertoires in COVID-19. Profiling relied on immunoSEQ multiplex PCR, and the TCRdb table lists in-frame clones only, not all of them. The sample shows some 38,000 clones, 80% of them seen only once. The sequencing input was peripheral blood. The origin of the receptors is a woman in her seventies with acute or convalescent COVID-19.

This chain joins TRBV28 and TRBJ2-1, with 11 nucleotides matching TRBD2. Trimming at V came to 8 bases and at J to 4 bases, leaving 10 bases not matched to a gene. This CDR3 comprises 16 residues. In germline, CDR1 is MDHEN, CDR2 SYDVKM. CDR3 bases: TGTGCCAGCCATAGAAGTGGACTAGCGGGTTACAATGAGCAGTTCTTC. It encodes CASHRSGLAGYNEQFF. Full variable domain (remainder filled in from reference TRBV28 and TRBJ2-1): DVKVTQSSRYLVKRTGEKVFLECVQDMDHENMFWYRQDPGLGLRLIYFSYDVKMKEKGDIPEGYSVSREKKERFSLILESASTNQTSMYLCASHRSGLAGYNEQFFGPGTRLTVL.

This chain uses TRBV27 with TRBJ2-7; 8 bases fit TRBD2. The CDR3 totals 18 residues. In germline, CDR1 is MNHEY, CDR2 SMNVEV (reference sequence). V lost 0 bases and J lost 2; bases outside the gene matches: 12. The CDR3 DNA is TGTGCCAGCAGTTTATCGAGTCCGAGCGGGAGAGTCGCCTACGAGCAGTACTTC. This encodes CASSLSSPSGRVAYEQYF.

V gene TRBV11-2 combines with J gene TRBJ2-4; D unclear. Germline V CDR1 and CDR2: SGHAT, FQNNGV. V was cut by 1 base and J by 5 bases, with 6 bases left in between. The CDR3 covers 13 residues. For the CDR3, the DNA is TGTGCCAGCAGCTTAGCCCCCGAAAACATTCAGTACTTC. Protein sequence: CASSLAPENIQYF.

Written as DNA, the CDR3 is TGTGCCAGCAGTGACCCGGGAGACCTTCCTGGCTACACCTTC. Translating gives CASSDPGDLPGYTF. V gene TRBV25-1 combines with J gene TRBJ1-2, with no clear D. The CDR3 runs 14 residues. Between the trimmed V and J ends, which lost 3 bases and 7 bases, there was a span of 15 bases. Germline assignment: CDR1 MGHDK and CDR2 SYGVNS.

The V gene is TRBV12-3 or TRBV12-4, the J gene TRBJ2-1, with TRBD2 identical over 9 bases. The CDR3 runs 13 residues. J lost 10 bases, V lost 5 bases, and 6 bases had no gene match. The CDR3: CASSLAAGGEQFF. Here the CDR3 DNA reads TGTGCCAGCAGTCTGGCGGCGGGAGGGGAGCAGTTCTTC.

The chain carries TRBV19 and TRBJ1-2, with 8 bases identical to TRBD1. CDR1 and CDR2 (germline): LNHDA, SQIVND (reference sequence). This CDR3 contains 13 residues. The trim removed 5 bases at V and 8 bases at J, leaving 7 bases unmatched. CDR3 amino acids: CASSSGRGQGYTF. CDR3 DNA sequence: TGTGCCAGTAGTTCGGGCAGGGGGCAAGGCTACACCTTC.

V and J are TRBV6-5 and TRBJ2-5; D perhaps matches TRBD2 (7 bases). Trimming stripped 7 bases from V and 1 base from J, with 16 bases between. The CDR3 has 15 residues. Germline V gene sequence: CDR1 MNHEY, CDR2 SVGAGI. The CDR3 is CASTSLAGAQETQYF. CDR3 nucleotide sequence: TGTGCCAGCACAAGTCTCGCGGGGGCCCAAGAGACCCAGTACTTC.

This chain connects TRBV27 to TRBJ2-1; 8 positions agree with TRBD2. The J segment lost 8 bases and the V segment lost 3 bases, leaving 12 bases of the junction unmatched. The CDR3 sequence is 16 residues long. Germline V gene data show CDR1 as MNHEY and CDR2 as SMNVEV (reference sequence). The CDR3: CASSFPSMSGRHEQFF. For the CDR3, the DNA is TGTGCCAGCAGTTTCCCATCTATGAGCGGGAGACATGAGCAGTTCTTC.

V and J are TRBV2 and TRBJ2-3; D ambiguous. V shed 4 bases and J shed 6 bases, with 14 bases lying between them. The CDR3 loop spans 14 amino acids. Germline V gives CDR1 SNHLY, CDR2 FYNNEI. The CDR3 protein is CASSVGSGSDTQYF. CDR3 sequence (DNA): TGTGCCAGCAGTGTTGGGTCAGGATCGGATACGCAGTATTTT.

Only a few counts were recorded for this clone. The CDR3 loop is CASSMRGRANTGELFF. In DNA, the CDR3 is TGTGCCAGTAGTATGAGAGGGAGGGCCAACACCGGGGAGCTGTTTTTT. The chain uses TRBV19 and TRBJ2-2; 7 bases line up with TRBD2. The CDR3 runs 16 residues. The germline V gene encodes CDR1 LNHDA and CDR2 SQIVND (reference sequence). The V segment lost 3 bases and the J segment 2 bases; nucleotides outside the gene matches: 6.

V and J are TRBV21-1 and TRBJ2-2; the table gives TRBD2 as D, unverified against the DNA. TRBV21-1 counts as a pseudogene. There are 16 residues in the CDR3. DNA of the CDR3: TGTGCCAGCAGCAAATCGGGGACTCGAAACACCGGGGAGCTGTTTTTT. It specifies CASSKSGTRNTGELFF.

CDR3 amino acids: CASSLQGFSDEQFF. The CDR3 region has the DNA TGTGCCAGCAGCTTACAGGGTTTCTCCGATGAGCAGTTCTTC. The chain joins TRBV7-9 to TRBJ2-1; maybe TRBD1 (5 bases). Germline V gene sequence: CDR1 SEHNR, CDR2 FQNEAQ (reference sequence). The CDR3 extends over 14 amino acids. V lost 2 bases to trimming and J lost 8 bases, with 13 bases between them.

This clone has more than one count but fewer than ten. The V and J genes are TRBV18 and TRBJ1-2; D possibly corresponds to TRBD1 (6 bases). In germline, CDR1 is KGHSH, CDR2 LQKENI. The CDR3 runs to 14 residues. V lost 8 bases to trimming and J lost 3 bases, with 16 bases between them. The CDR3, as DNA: TGTGCCAGCCGCACGGCAGGGGCAGACTATGGCTACACCTTC. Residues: CASRTAGADYGYTF.

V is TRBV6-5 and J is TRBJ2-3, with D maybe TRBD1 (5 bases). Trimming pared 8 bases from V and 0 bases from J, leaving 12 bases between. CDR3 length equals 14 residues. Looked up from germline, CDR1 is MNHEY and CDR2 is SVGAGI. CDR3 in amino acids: CASPKGASTDTQYF. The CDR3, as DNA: TGTGCCAGCCCGAAAGGGGCTAGCACAGATACGCAGTATTTT.

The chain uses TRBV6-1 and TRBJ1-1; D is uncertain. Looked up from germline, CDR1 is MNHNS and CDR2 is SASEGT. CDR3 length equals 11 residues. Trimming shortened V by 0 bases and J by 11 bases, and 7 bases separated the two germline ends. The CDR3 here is CASSEAANAFF. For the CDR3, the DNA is TGTGCCAGCAGTGAAGCGGCAAACGCTTTCTTT.

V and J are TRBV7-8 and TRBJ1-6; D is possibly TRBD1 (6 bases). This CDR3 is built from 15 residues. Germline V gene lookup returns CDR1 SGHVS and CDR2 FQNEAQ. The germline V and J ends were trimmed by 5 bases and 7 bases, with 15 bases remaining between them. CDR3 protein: CASSRGTQRNSPLHF. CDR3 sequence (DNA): TGTGCCAGCAGCCGGGGGACACAACGGAATTCACCCCTCCACTTT.

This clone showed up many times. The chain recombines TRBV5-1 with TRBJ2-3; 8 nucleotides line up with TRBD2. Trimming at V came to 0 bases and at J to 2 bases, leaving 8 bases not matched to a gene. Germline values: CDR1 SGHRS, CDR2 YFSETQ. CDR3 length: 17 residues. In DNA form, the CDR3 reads TGCGCCAGCAGCTTGGGGGCACGAGCGGGGGACACAGATACGCAGTATTTT. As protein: CASSLGARAGDTDTQYF.

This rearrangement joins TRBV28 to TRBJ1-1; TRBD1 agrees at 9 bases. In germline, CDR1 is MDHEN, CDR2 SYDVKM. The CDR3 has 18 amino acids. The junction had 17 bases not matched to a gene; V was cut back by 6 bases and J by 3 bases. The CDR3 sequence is CASRIHPYYRGLDTEAFF. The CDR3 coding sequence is TGTGCCAGCAGAATACACCCTTATTACAGGGGGCTGGACACTGAAGCTTTCTTT.

The CDR3 here is CASSTQREGTDTQYF. In DNA, the CDR3 is TGTGCCAGTAGTACCCAGCGGGAGGGCACAGATACGCAGTATTTT. The chain has TRBV19 and TRBJ2-3; 9 positions match TRBD2. The germline CDR1 and CDR2 sequences are LNHDA and SQIVND (reference sequence). After removal of 4 bases from V and 1 base from J, the junction contained 3 bases not matched to a gene. The CDR3 covers 15 residues.

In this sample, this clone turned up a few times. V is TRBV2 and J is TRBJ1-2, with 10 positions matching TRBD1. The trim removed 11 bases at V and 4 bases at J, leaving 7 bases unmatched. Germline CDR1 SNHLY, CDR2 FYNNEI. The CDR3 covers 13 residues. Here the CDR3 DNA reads TGTGCCGGTCGACAGGGGGCTGGCTATGGCTACACCTTC. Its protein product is CAGRQGAGYGYTF.

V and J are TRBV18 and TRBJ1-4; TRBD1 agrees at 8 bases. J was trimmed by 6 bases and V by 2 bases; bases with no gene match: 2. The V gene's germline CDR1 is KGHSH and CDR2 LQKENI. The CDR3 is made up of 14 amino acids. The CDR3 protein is CASSPSTGDEKLFF. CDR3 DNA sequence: TGTGCCAGCTCACCATCGACAGGGGATGAAAAACTGTTTTTT.

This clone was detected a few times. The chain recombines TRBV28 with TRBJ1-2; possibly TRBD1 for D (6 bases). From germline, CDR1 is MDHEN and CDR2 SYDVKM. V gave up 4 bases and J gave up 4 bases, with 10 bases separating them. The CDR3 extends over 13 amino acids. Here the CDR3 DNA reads TGTGCCAGCAGTTCCCTAGGGGGCTATGGCTACACCTTC. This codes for CASSSLGGYGYTF.

CDR3 residues: CSAVAGGRIDTQYF. The CDR3 DNA is TGCAGCGCCGTAGCGGGGGGGCGGATAGATACGCAGTATTTT. The chain carries TRBV29-1 and TRBJ2-3, with 11 nucleotides matching TRBD2. Germline-derived CDR1 and CDR2 are SQVTM and ANQGSEA. The length of the CDR3 is 14 residues. V was pared by 7 bases and J by 5 bases, with 8 bases of the junction left unmatched.